The clone carrying this TCR beta chain was picked up a small number of times. The data originate from a study of control samples from healthy donors and cancer patients. Assay: immunoSEQ multiplex PCR; the TCRdb copy retains only in-frame clones and omits some. The table records around 250,000 clones, around 80% of them present only once. Germline-derived CDR1 and CDR2 are MNHEY and SMNVEV (reference sequence). V was pared by 5 bases and J by 5 bases, with 12 bases of the junction left unmatched. The CDR3 spans 15 residues. The sequence was obtained from a woman in her sixties with lung cancer. The sequencing input was PBMCs. This sequence joins TRBV27 and TRBJ2-7, with 7 bases lining up with TRBD2. CDR3 DNA: TGTGCCAGCAGTCGAAGACAGCGGGGTGCCAACGAGCAGTACTTC. Protein sequence: CASSRRQRGANEQYF.